The TCR beta chain under discussion was sequenced for a study of cytomegalovirus exposure and HLA in healthy donors. Study information: One earlier analysis, a look at about 179 million T cells, found fewer than 140 million unique TCR beta sequences.

Study conclusions and caveats: Cytomegalovirus association was listed for approximately 150 TCR beta chains. Some V segments, TRBV6-2 and TRBV6-3 among them, were indistinguishable and were therefore excluded. Reports indicated that the classifier achieved high specificity and sensitivity in diagnosing cytomegalovirus status.

The PCR had 60 Vbeta and 13 Jbeta primers. Sequencing was performed with immunoSEQ multiplex PCR; in TCRdb, only in-frame clones are kept and a portion is missing. The repertoire holds 60,000 to 75,000 clones, with about 73% as singletons. Germline V gene data show CDR1 as SGHDT and CDR2 as YYEEEE. The CDR3 spans 14 residues. V dropped 4 bases and J dropped 8; count of bases not matched to a gene: 6. Concerning this clone itself: Its antigen is undetermined.

The rearrangement links TRBV5-6 to TRBJ1-2; TRBD1 matches 12 bases. Sequenced sample: PBMCs. The clonotype was recovered from a woman aged 60-75 years in good health and CMV-seropositive. The CDR3 reads CASSPGQGARGYTF. CDR3 in DNA: TGTGCCAGCAGCCCGGGACAGGGGGCGCGAGGCTACACCTTC.